These 3 T cell receptor beta chains came from one sample sequenced in a study of cytomegalovirus exposure and HLA in healthy donors. Researchers ran the PCR with 60 Vbeta and 13 Jbeta primers. Sequenced by immunoSEQ multiplex PCR; TCRdb stores in-frame clones only, minus some. The sample contains approximately 210,000 clones, 70% to 80% of which appear only once. Sample: PBMCs. The receptors were gathered from a girl between 5 and 17 years old in good health and CMV-seropositive.

V and J are TRBV27 and TRBJ1-1, with 8 bases aligning to TRBD1. V lost 7 bases, J lost 1 base, and 5 bases stayed unmatched. The CDR3 covers 14 residues. The germline gives CDR1 MNHEY, CDR2 SMNVEV (reference sequence). CDR3 protein: CASKRQGSNTEAFF. CDR3 nucleotides: TGTGCCAGCAAACGACAGGGGTCGAACACTGAAGCTTTCTTT.

The CDR3: CASSYSGRAGVYEQYF. CDR3 sequence (DNA): TGTGCCAGCAGTTACTCGGGAAGGGCAGGGGTATACGAGCAGTACTTC. The chain joins TRBV6-5 to TRBJ2-7; D might be TRBD1 (6 bases). Germline CDR1 is MNHEY and CDR2 is SVGAGI. The CDR3 runs 16 residues. Trimming stripped 0 bases from V and 4 bases from J, with 16 bases between.

The chain carries TRBV9 and TRBJ2-5; 14 positions agree with TRBD2. The length of the CDR3 is 15 residues. Germline CDR1 is SGDLS and CDR2 is YYNGEE. The ends lost 4 bases at V and 5 bases at J; junction bases unmatched: 4. DNA of the CDR3: TGTGCCAGCAGCCCGACTAGCGGGGGGGCGGAGACCCAGTACTTC. Residues: CASSPTSGGAETQYF.